This T cell receptor beta chain was sequenced in a study of control samples from healthy donors and cancer patients. There are 13 residues in the CDR3. The germline V and J ends were trimmed by 1 base and 0 bases, with 3 bases remaining between them. Germline V gene lookup returns CDR1 GTSNPN and CDR2 SVGIG (reference sequence). Assay used: immunoSEQ multiplex PCR; TCRdb lists only in-frame clones, some missing. The repertoire holds 20,000 to 30,000 clones, with approximately 91% as singletons. The clonotype comes from a man over 45 with lung cancer. Specimen: PBMCs. This chain joins TRBV30 and TRBJ2-2; D not certain. CDR3 bases: TGTGCCTGGAGTGGGGCGAACACCGGGGAGCTGTTTTTT. Translation: CAWSGANTGELFF. The complete variable domain, with remaining parts taken from reference TRBV30 and TRBJ2-2, reads SQTIHQWPATLVQPVGSPLSLECTVEGTSNPNLYWYRQAAGRGLQLLFYSVGIGQISSEVPQNLSASRPQDRQFILSSKKLLLSDSGFYLCAWSGANTGELFFGEGSRLTVL.